The entry below gives a single T cell receptor beta chain sequence along with its context. This specimen belongs to a study of T-cell reconstitution after alpha-beta-depleted transplantation in children. The TCRbeta library was prepared with unique molecular identifiers. MiXCR was run by TCRdb on the PCR reads, yielding one entry per CDR3 protein. Among about 200,000 distinct CDR3 sequences listed, 6.3% were seen once. Germline-derived CDR1 and CDR2 are LNHNV and YYDKDF (reference sequence). Trimming shortened V by 8 bases and J by 0 bases, and 14 bases separated the two germline ends. CDR3 length: 15 amino acids.

The V gene is TRBV15, the J gene TRBJ1-3; tentative D call: TRBD1 (5 bases). Material: PBMCs, obtained before TCRalphabeta/CD19-depleted stem cell transplant. This clonotype originated in a girl under two years old with combined immunodeficiency, due to receive a stem cell transplant. The CDR3 loop reads CATASGANSGNTIYF. CDR3 bases: TGTGCCACCGCCTCCGGGGCCAACTCTGGAAACACCATATATTTT.